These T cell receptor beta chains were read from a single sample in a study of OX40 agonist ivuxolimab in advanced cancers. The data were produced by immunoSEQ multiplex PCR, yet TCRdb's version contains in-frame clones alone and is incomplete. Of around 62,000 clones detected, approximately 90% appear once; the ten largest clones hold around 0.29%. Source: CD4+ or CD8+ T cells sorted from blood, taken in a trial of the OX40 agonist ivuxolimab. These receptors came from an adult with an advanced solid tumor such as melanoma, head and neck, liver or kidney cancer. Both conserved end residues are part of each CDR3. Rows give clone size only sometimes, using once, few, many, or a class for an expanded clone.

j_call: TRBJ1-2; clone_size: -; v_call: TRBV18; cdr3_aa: CASSHSLRDRTNYGYTF
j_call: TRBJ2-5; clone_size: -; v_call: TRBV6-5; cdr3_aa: CASSRDYQRETQYF
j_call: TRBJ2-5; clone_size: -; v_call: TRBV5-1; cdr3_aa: CASSSGAFQETQYF
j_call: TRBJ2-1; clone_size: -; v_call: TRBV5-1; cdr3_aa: CASSTSTEMEQFF
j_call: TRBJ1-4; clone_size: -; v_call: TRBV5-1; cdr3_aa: CASSLGGRGIGEKLFF
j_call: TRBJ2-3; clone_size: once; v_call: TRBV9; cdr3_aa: CASSVGQSTDTQYF
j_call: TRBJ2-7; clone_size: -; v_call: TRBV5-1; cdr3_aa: CASSTRPSYEQYF
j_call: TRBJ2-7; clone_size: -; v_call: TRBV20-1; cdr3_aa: CSAGNYEQYF
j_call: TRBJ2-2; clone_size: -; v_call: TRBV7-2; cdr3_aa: CASSLVQGAIGELFF
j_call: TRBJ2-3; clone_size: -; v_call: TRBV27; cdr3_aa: CASSPGLASDTQYF
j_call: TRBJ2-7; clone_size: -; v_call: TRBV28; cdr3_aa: CASSLTGVYEQYF
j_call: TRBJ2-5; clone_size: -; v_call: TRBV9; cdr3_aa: CASSVTDRVVGETQYF
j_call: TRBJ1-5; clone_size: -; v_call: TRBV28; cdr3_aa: CASSQGDRPQHF
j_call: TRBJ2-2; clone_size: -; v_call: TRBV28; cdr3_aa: CASSPPIANTGELFF
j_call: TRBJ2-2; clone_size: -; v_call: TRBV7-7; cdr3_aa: CASSSDRQIGELFF
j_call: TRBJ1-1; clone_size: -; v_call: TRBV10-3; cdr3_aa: CAISGQGGTEAFF
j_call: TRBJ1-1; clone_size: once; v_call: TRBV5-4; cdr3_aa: CASSRVGGSGEAFF
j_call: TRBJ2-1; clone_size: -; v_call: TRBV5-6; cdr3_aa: CASSSISGNNEQFF
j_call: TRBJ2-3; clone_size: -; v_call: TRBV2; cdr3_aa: CASKGGAPTDTQYF
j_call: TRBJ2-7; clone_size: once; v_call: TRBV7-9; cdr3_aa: CASSPTSSYEQYF
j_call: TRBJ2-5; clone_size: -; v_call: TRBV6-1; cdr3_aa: CASSRQGQETQYF
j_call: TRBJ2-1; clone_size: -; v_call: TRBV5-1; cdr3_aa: CASSLLEGGWNEQFF
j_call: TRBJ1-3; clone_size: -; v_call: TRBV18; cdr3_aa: CASSPVRQLITSGNTIYF
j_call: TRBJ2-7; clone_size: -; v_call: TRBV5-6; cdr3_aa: CASSLKDWAEQYF
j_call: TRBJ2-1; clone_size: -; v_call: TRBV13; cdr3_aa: CASSPQPGHRKISTYNEQFF
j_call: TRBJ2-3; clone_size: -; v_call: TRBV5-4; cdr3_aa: CASSSGQGADTQYF
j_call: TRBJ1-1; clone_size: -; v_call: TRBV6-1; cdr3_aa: CASSGDRGTAEAFF
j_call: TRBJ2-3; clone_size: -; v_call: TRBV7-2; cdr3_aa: CASSLMGGGTDTQYF
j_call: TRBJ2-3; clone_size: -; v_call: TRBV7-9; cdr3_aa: CASSLTSGRALGTDTQYF
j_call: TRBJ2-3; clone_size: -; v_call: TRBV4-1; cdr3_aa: CASSQPGLAGGFSTDTQYF
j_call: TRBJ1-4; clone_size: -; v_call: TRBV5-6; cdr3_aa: CASSPGTGGAGNEKLFF
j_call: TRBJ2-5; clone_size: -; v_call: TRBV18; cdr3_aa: CASSPFSVQETQYF
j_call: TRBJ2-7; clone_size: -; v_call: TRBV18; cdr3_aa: CASSPIVGSMVYEQYF
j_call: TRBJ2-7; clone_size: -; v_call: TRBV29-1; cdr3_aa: CSVEKGVGQYF
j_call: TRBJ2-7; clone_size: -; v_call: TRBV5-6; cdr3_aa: CASSFPPVYEQYF
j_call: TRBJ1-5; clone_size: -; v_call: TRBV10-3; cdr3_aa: CAISEGGTWNQPQHF
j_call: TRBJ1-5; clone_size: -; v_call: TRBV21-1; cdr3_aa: CASSPRGEDNQPQHF